This T cell receptor beta chain emerged from a study of blood T cell repertoires in COVID-19. Whole-study context: Specimens from acute and convalescent COVID-19 originated in the United States, Italy and Spain. T cells, B-cell-depleted T cells, or PBMCs supplied cDNA or gDNA.

This clone has more than one count but fewer than ten. Some clones are missing from TCRdb's copy, which holds only in-frame ones; the method was immunoSEQ multiplex PCR. Of roughly 250,000 clones in the sample, 88% are singletons; the top ten hold 0.9% to 1%. The ends were cut back, 1 base at V and 6 bases at J, with 15 bases in the middle. The CDR3 spans 16 residues. Germline-derived CDR1 and CDR2 are SGHAT and FQNNGV. The chain joins TRBV11-2 to TRBJ2-2; tentative D call: TRBD1 (5 bases). This receptor was identified in a woman between 40 and 55 years old who had recovered from COVID-19. Material for sequencing was peripheral blood. CDR3 in amino acids: CASSLGLGPRAGELFF. DNA for the CDR3: TGTGCCAGCAGCTTAGGATTGGGGCCGCGCGCCGGGGAGCTGTTTTTT.